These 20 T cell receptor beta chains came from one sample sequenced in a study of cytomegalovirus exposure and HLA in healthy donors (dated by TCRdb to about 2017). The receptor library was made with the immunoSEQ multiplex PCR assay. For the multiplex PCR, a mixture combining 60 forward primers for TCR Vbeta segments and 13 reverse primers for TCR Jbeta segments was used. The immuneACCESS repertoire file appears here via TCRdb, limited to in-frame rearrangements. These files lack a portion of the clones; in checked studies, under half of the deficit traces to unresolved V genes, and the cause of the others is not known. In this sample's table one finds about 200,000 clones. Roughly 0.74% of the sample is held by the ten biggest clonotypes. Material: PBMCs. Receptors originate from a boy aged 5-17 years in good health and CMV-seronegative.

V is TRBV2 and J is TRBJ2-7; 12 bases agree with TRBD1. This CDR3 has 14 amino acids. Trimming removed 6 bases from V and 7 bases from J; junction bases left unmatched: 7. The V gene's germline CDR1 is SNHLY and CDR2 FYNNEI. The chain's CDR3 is CASSPGQGAEEQYF. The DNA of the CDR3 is TGTGCCAGCAGCCCGGGACAGGGGGCAGAGGAGCAGTACTTC.

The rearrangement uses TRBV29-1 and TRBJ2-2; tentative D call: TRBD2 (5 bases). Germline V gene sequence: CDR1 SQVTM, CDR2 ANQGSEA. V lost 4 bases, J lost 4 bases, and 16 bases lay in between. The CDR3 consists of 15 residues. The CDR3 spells CSVVGVPGGTGELFF. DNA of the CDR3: TGCAGCGTTGTGGGCGTACCAGGAGGCACCGGGGAGCTGTTTTTT.

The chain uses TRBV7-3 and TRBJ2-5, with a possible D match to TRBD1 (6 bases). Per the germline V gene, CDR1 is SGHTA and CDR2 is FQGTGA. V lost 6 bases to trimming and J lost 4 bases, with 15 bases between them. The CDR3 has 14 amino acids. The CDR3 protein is CASSSAGRGETQYF. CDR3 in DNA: TGTGCCAGCAGTTCTGCGGGCAGGGGAGAGACCCAGTACTTC.

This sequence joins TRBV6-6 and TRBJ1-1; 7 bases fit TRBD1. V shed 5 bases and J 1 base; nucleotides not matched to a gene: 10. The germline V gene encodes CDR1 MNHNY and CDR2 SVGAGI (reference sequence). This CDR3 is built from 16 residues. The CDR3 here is CASSGQAQTGNTEAFF. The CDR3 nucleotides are TGTGCCAGCAGTGGACAGGCCCAGACGGGGAACACTGAAGCTTTCTTT.

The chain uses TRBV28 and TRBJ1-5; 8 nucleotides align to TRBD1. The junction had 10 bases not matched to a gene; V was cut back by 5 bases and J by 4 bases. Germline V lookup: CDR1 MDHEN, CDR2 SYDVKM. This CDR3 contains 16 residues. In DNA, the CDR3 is TGTGCCAGCAGTGACACACCGGGACAGGTTAATCAGCCCCAGCATTTT. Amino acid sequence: CASSDTPGQVNQPQHF.

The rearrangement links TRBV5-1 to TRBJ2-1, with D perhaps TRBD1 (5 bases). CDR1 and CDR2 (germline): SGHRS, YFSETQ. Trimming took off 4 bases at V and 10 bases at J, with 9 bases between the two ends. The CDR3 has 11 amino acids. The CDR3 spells CASSATVEQFF. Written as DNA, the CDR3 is TGCGCCAGCAGCGCGACAGTAGAGCAGTTCTTC. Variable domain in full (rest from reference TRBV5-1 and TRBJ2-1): KAGVTQTPRYLIKTRGQQVTLSCSPISGHRSVSWYQQTPGQGLQFLFEYFSETQRNKGNFPGRFSGRQFSNSRSEMNVSTLELGDSALYLCASSATVEQFFGPGTRLTVL.

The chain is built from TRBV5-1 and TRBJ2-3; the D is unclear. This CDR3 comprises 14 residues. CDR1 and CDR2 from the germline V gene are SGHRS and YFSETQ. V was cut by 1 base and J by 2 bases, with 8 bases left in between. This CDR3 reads CASSLPRSTDTQYF. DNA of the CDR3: TGCGCCAGCAGCTTGCCCCGTTCCACAGATACGCAGTATTTT.

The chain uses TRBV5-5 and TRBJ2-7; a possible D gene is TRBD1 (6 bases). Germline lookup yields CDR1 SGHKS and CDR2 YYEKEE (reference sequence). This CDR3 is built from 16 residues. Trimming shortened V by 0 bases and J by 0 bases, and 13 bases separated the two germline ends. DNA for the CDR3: TGTGCCAGCAGCTTGGCCGGGACACCTTACTCCTACGAGCAGTACTTC. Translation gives CASSLAGTPYSYEQYF. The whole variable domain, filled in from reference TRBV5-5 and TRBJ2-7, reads DAGVTQSPTHLIKTRGQQVTLRCSPISGHKSVSWYQQVLGQGPQFIFQYYEKEERGRGNFPDRFSARQFPNYSSELNVNALLLGDSALYLCASSLAGTPYSYEQYFGPGTRLTVT.

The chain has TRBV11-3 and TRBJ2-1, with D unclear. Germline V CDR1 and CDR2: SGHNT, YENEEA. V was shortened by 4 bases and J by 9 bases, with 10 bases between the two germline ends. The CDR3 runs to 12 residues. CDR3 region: CASSYQKSEQFF. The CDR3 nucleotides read TGTGCCAGCAGCTATCAGAAGTCTGAGCAGTTCTTC. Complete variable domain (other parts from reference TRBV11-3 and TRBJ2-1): EAGVVQSPRYKIIEKKQPVAFWCNPISGHNTLYWYLQNLGQGPELLIRYENEEAVDDSQLPKDRFSAERLKGVDSTLKIQPAELGDSAVYLCASSYQKSEQFFGPGTRLTVL.

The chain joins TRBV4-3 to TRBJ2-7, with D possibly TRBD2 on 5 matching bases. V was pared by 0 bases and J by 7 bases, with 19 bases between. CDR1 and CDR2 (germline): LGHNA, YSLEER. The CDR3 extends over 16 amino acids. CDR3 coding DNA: TGCGCCAGCAGCCAAGATGCGGCGGTCGGACTCCCGGAGCAGTACTTC. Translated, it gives CASSQDAAVGLPEQYF.

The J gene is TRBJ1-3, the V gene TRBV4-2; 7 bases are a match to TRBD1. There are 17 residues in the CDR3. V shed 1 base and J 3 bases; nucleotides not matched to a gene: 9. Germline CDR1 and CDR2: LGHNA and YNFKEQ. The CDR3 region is CASSQVRVQGLGNTIYF. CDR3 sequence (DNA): TGTGCCAGCAGCCAAGTAAGGGTACAGGGGCTTGGAAACACCATATATTTT.

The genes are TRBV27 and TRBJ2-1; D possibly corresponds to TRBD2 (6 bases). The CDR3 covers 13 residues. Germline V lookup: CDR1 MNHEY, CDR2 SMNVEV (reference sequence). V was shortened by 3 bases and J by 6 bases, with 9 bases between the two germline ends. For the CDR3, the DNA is TGTGCCAGCAGTTTTGGTAGCGGCAATGAGCAGTTCTTC. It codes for CASSFGSGNEQFF.

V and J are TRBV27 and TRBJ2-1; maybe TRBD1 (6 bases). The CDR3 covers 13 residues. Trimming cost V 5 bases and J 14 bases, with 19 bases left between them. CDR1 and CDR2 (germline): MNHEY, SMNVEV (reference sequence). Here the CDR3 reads CASSPSGQPGEFF. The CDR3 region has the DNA TGTGCCAGCAGTCCCTCCGGACAGCCCGGAGAGTTCTTC.

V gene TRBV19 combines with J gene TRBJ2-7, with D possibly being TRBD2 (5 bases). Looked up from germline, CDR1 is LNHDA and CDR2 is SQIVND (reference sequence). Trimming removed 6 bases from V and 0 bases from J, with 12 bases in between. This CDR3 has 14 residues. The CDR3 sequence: CASRLTRDSYEQYF. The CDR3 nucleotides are TGTGCCAGTAGACTTACCCGGGACTCCTACGAGCAGTACTTC.

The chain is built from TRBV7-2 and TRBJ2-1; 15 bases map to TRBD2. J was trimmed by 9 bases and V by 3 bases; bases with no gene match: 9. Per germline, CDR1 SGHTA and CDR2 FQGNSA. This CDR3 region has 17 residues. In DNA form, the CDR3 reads TGTGCCAGCAGCTTCCTCACCGGGACTAGCGGGGGGAGTGAGCAGTTCTTC. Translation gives CASSFLTGTSGGSEQFF.

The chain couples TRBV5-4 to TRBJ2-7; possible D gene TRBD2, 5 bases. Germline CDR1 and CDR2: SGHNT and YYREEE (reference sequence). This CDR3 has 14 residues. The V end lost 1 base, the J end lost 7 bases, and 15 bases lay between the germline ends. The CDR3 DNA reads TGTGCCAGCAGCTTGAGCGGTCCTTGGGAGGAGCAGTACTTC. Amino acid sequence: CASSLSGPWEEQYF.

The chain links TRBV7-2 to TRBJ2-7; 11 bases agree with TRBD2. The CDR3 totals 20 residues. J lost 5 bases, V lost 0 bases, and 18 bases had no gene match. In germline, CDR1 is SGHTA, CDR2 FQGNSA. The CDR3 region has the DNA TGTGCCAGCAGCTTAGCTAGCGGGGGGGCCATACTACCCCTCCTCGACGAGCAGTACTTC. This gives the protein CASSLASGGAILPLLDEQYF.

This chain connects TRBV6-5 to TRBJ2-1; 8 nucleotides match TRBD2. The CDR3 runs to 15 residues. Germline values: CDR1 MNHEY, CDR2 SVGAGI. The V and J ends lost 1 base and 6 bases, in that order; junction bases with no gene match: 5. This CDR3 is CASSYFGSGANEQFF. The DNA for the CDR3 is TGTGCCAGCAGTTACTTTGGTAGCGGGGCCAATGAGCAGTTCTTC.

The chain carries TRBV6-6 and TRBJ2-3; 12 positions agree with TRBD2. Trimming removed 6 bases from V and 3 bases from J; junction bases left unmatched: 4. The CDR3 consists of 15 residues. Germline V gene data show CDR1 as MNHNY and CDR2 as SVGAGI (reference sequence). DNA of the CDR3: TGTGCCAGCAGCGACCTAGCGGGGGGGACAGATACGCAGTATTTT. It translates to CASSDLAGGTDTQYF.

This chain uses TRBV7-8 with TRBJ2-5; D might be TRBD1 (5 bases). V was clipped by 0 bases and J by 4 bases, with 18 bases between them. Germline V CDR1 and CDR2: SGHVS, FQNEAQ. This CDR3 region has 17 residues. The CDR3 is CASSLARSGQGGETQYF. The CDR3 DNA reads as TGTGCCAGCAGCTTAGCGCGCTCAGGGCAGGGTGGAGAGACCCAGTACTTC.